Listed here are 5 T cell receptor beta chains from one sample, sequenced in a study of T cell responses to AZD1222 COVID-19 vaccine. The table came from immunoSEQ multiplex PCR; TCRdb's copy has only in-frame clones and leaves some out. This table has about 160,000 clones, roughly nine tenths appearing once. The sample consisted of peripheral blood, taken on day 0 of AZD1222 vaccination. These receptors originate from an adult in good health.

The chain combines TRBV4-1 with TRBJ1-1, with 12 bases fitting TRBD1. With V trimmed by 4 bases and J by 4 bases, 10 bases remained unmatched. CDR1 MGHRA and CDR2 YSYEKL come from the germline V gene. The CDR3 totals 17 residues. Here the CDR3 DNA reads TGCGCCAGCAGCCTTTCTCGGGACAGGGGGCGCGGCACTGAAGCTTTCTTT. Translation: CASSLSRDRGRGTEAFF.

The V and J genes are TRBV19 and TRBJ2-7; TRBD2 matches at 11 bases. The CDR3 extends over 14 amino acids. J gave up 6 bases and V 3 bases, and 4 bases lay outside the gene matches. CDR1 LNHDA and CDR2 SQIVND come from the germline V gene (reference sequence). The CDR3 loop reads CASSILAGGREQYF. The CDR3 DNA is TGTGCCAGTAGTATTTTAGCGGGAGGGCGCGAGCAGTACTTC.

On this clone: Distinct nucleotide sequences in the sample also encode this CDR3. The chain recombines TRBV6-2 or TRBV6-3 with TRBJ2-5; D unresolved. Germline V gene sequence: CDR1 MNHEY, CDR2 SVGEGT. CDR3 size: 12 residues. Trimming cost V 0 bases and J 5 bases, with 4 bases left between them. CDR3 DNA sequence: TGTGCCAGCAGTTACTCGGGGGAGACCCAGTACTTC. It specifies CASSYSGETQYF.

The chain combines TRBV19 with TRBJ2-3; 12 nucleotides line up with TRBD2. Germline assignment: CDR1 LNHDA and CDR2 SQIVND (reference sequence). The CDR3 is 16 residues long. After removal of 5 bases from V and 4 bases from J, the junction contained 7 bases not matched to a gene. The DNA for the CDR3 is TGTGCCAGTAGTGCCGTCACTAGCGGGGGGCCAGATACGCAGTATTTT. This codes for CASSAVTSGGPDTQYF.

CDR3 protein: CASSFQGLNQPQHF. The CDR3 DNA follows: TGTGCCAGCAGCTTTCAGGGTTTGAATCAGCCCCAGCATTTT. The genes are TRBV3-1 (or the pseudogene TRBV3-2) and TRBJ1-5, with D possibly TRBD1 on 5 matching bases. Trimming cost V 5 bases and J 4 bases, with 12 bases left between them. The germline V gene encodes CDR1 LGHDT and CDR2 YNNKEL (reference sequence). There are 14 residues in the CDR3.